This T cell receptor beta chain was captured in a study of T cells in Graves' hyperthyroidism and ophthalmopathy. Study findings and constraints: Appearing also in blood were most of the thyroid clonotypes expanded above 0.001.

This clonotype was observed many times. Its target is unknown. With 4 bases clipped from V and 8 bases from J, the junction kept 17 bases outside the gene matches. CDR3 length equals 17 residues. Germline V gene sequence: CDR1 SGHTA, CDR2 FQGNSA. Amplified TCR beta CDR3 regions derived from RNA transcripts. The HTBI set primed first-round TCR CDR3 RT-PCR. TCRdb passed the multiplex PCR reads through MiXCR, listing each CDR3 protein once. The sample includes a few hundred thousand distinct CDR3 sequences, about 19% seen only once; the top ten take 35% to 40%. V and J are TRBV7-2 and TRBJ2-1; 7 positions match TRBD2. Specimen: blood. The sequence came from a man aged 50 to 60 with Graves' ophthalmopathy. The CDR3 loop is CASSSWGGGTPGDEQFF. The CDR3 bases are TGTGCCAGCAGCTCCTGGGGGGGTGGGACGCCGGGGGATGAGCAGTTCTTC.